The 23 T cell receptor beta chains given below trace back to one sample, sequenced in a study of blood T cell repertoires in COVID-19. Assay used: immunoSEQ multiplex PCR; TCRdb lists only in-frame clones, some missing. Among 70,000 to 95,000 clones, roughly four fifths were seen once, and the ten largest hold around a fifth. Sequenced material: peripheral blood. These receptors were taken from a human donor in a cohort sampled during active COVID-19.

The V call is TRBV18, the J call TRBJ1-2, with 7 bases that match TRBD1. V shed 3 bases and J 4 bases; nucleotides not matched to a gene: 2. This CDR3 is built from 13 residues. Germline CDR1 KGHSH, CDR2 LQKENI. CDR3 sequence: CASSPRDSYGYTF. CDR3 bases: TGTGCCAGCTCACCCCGGGACAGCTATGGCTACACCTTC. Using reference TRBV18 and TRBJ1-2 for the parts outside the CDR3, the full variable domain is NAGVMQNPRHLVRRRGQEARLRCSPMKGHSHVYWYRQLPEEGLKFMVYLQKENIIDESGMPKERFSAEFPKEGPSILRIQQVVRGDSAAYFCASSPRDSYGYTFGSGTRLTVV.

This clone was observed a handful of times. The chain carries TRBV29-1 and TRBJ2-1, with 9 bases lining up with TRBD1. The V gene's germline CDR1 is SQVTM and CDR2 ANQGSEA. V shed 4 bases and J 5 bases; nucleotides not matched to a gene: 9. The CDR3 spans 15 residues. In nucleotides, the CDR3 is TGCAGCGTTGGAGGAGGGACAGGGAGGAACAATGAGCAGTTCTTC. Amino acid sequence: CSVGGGTGRNNEQFF.

In this sample, this clone turned up once. The chain recombines TRBV12-3 or TRBV12-4 with TRBJ1-6; no firm D call. This CDR3 has 13 amino acids. With 0 bases removed from V and 6 bases from J, the gap between germline ends came to 3 bases. CDR3 coding DNA: TGTGCCAGCAGTTTAGCCGTTAATTCACCCCTCCACTTT. Amino acid sequence: CASSLAVNSPLHF.

CDR3 sequence: CASSAQGRTEAFF. As DNA, the CDR3 is TGTGCCAGCAGTGCACAGGGTAGAACTGAAGCTTTCTTT. The chain couples TRBV27 to TRBJ1-1; a weak D match, TRBD1 (6 bases). This CDR3 contains 13 residues. Germline assignment: CDR1 MNHEY and CDR2 SMNVEV (reference sequence). Trimming took off 5 bases at V and 5 bases at J, with 12 bases between the two ends.

Concerning this clone itself: An end of the junction differs from the germline gene, which may be a read error. The chain couples TRBV2 to TRBJ1-2; 11 nucleotides agree with TRBD1. This CDR3 comprises 15 residues. CDR1 is SNHLY and CDR2 is FYNNEI in the germline V gene. The CDR3 sequence is CASIERGQGVNGYTF. The CDR3, as DNA: TGTGCCAGCATTGAACGGGGACAGGGGGTAAACGGCTACACCTTC.

The CDR3 nucleotides read TGTGCCAGCAGTGAGATCCGGCAGGGCAATGAGCAGTTCTTC. Protein: CASSEIRQGNEQFF. The chain recombines TRBV2 with TRBJ2-1; D possibly corresponds to TRBD1 (5 bases). V was shortened by 3 bases and J by 6 bases, with 12 bases between the two germline ends. The germline V gene has CDR1 SNHLY and CDR2 FYNNEI. This CDR3 spans 14 amino acids.

This clone was observed a few times. The genes are TRBV7-2 and TRBJ1-5; 7 bases map to TRBD1. Germline V lookup: CDR1 SGHTA, CDR2 FQGNSA. CDR3 length equals 14 residues. With V trimmed by 5 bases and J by 2 bases, 3 bases remained unmatched. This chain's CDR3 is CASSPGQGNQPQHF. In DNA form, the CDR3 reads TGTGCCAGCAGCCCCGGACAGGGCAATCAGCCCCAGCATTTT.

V and J are TRBV5-5 and TRBJ1-4; TRBD1 matches 8 bases. J gave up 8 bases and V 0 bases, and 12 bases lay outside the gene matches. CDR3 length: 17 residues. The germline gives CDR1 SGHKS, CDR2 YYEKEE (reference sequence). The CDR3 sequence is CASSLVAQGASREKLFF. The DNA for the CDR3 is TGTGCCAGCAGCTTGGTCGCGCAGGGGGCATCACGAGAAAAACTGTTTTTT.

This chain uses TRBV3-1 (or the pseudogene TRBV3-2) with TRBJ2-7; the match to TRBD1 covers 7 bases. Germline V gene lookup returns CDR1 LGHDT and CDR2 YNNKEL (reference sequence). The CDR3 has 13 amino acids. Trimming took 1 base from V and 3 from J; bases not matched to a gene: 0. The CDR3 nucleotides read TGTGCCAGCAGCCAAGCAGGGGGCTACGAGCAGTACTTC. This translates into CASSQAGGYEQYF.

The chain joins TRBV7-9 to TRBJ2-7; possibly TRBD1 for D (5 bases). This CDR3 has 15 amino acids. The germline V gene has CDR1 SEHNR and CDR2 FQNEAQ (reference sequence). Trimming took 1 base from V and 3 from J, leaving 13 bases between them. The CDR3 coding sequence is TGTGCCAGCAGCTTAGTGACAGCCAACCTCTACGAGCAGTACTTC. Translating it yields CASSLVTANLYEQYF.

This chain links TRBV7-9 with TRBJ1-3; 8 positions agree with TRBD1. This CDR3 region has 15 residues. CDR1 and CDR2 from the germline V gene are SEHNR and FQNEAQ (reference sequence). The junction had 4 bases not matched to a gene; V was cut back by 5 bases and J by 1 base. CDR3 bases: TGTGCCAGCAGCACGGACAGGGCATCTGGAAACACCATATATTTT. Translated: CASSTDRASGNTIYF.

This sequence joins TRBV2 and TRBJ1-2, with 9 bases identical to TRBD1. CDR3 length: 13 residues. CDR1 is SNHLY, CDR2 FYNNEI, per germline. The V segment lost 6 bases and the J segment 7 bases; nucleotides outside the gene matches: 6. Here the CDR3 reads CASRAGTGSGYTF. In DNA form, the CDR3 reads TGTGCCAGCAGGGCAGGGACAGGGAGTGGCTACACCTTC.

V is TRBV3-1 (or the pseudogene TRBV3-2) and J is TRBJ1-1; the match to TRBD1 covers 10 bases. Germline trimming cut 4 bases from V and 4 bases from J; bases unmatched to any gene: 9. The germline gives CDR1 LGHDT, CDR2 YNNKEL (reference sequence). The CDR3 is 16 residues long. This CDR3 is CASSPRTGGLGTEAFF. The CDR3 DNA reads TGTGCCAGCAGCCCCCGGACAGGGGGATTGGGCACTGAAGCTTTCTTT.

The rearrangement joins TRBV6-5 to TRBJ1-6, with 11 bases lining up with TRBD1. Germline V gives CDR1 MNHEY, CDR2 SVGAGI. Trimming cost V 4 bases and J 10 bases; bases outside gene matches: 6. The CDR3 is 15 residues long. The DNA of the CDR3 is TGTGCCAGCAGTTCCCCCGGACAGGGGGCCTCACCCCTCCACTTT. Protein: CASSSPGQGASPLHF.

The CDR3 loop is CASSEGTVSSTDTQYF. For the CDR3, the DNA is TGCGCCAGCAGTGAAGGGACAGTCTCTAGCACAGATACGCAGTATTTT. V usage is TRBV10-1 and J usage is TRBJ2-3; TRBD1 aligns across 7 bases. V dropped 3 bases and J dropped 0; count of bases not matched to a gene: 6. This CDR3 has 16 residues. The germline CDR1 and CDR2 sequences are WNHNN and SYGVQD (reference sequence).

The chain carries TRBV9 and TRBJ1-6, with TRBD1 as a possible D gene (5 bases). This CDR3 region has 13 residues. CDR1 is SGDLS and CDR2 is YYNGEE in the germline V gene. The V end lost 4 bases, the J end lost 9 bases, and 11 bases lay between the germline ends. The CDR3 protein is CASSPGGTSPLHF. The CDR3 DNA sequence: TGTGCCAGCAGCCCTGGCGGGACTTCACCCCTCCACTTT.

CDR3 sequence (DNA): TGCAGTGCCGGGAAAAAAGAGACCCAGTACTTC. Protein: CSAGKKETQYF. The chain links TRBV20-1 to TRBJ2-5; D perhaps matches TRBD2 (5 bases). The CDR3 has 11 amino acids. Looked up from germline, CDR1 is DFQATT and CDR2 is SNEGSKA (reference sequence). V was pared by 6 bases and J by 3 bases, with 8 bases between.

The V and J genes are TRBV7-9 and TRBJ2-6; 9 bases fit TRBD1. Germline V gene data show CDR1 as SEHNR and CDR2 as FQNEAQ (reference sequence). Trimming took 0 bases from V and 3 from J; bases not matched to a gene: 6. This CDR3 is 18 amino acids long. The CDR3, as DNA: TGTGCCAGCAGCTTAGCGCTACAGGGGGCTGGTGGGGCCAACGTCCTGACTTTC. It translates to CASSLALQGAGGANVLTF. The full variable domain, its missing parts supplied by reference TRBV7-9 and TRBJ2-6, is DTGVSQNPRHKITKRGQNVTFRCDPISEHNRLYWYRQTLGQGPEFLTYFQNEAQLEKSRLLSDRFSAERPKGSFSTLEIQRTEQGDSAMYLCASSLALQGAGGANVLTFGAGSRLTVL.

As concerns this clone: This CDR3 is also generated by other DNA sequences in the sample. The chain recombines TRBV19 with TRBJ2-7, with 10 bases lining up with TRBD1. V was clipped by 4 bases and J by 3 bases; unmatched bases: 0. This CDR3 is 13 amino acids long. Germline CDR1 and CDR2: LNHDA and SQIVND (reference sequence). The CDR3 loop is CASSRDRGYEQYF. The CDR3 bases are TGTGCCAGTAGTAGGGACAGGGGCTACGAGCAGTACTTC.

The chain links TRBV27 to TRBJ2-7, with 8 nucleotides matching TRBD1. The V gene end was trimmed by 5 bases and the J gene end by 3 bases; junction bases not matched to a gene: 9. Germline V gene lookup returns CDR1 MNHEY and CDR2 SMNVEV (reference sequence). This CDR3 comprises 15 residues. The CDR3 region has the DNA TGTGCCAGCAGTCTCACCGGACAGGGCCACTACGAGCAGTACTTC. It is translated as CASSLTGQGHYEQYF.

The genes are TRBV18 and TRBJ1-2, with 7 bases matching TRBD1. This CDR3 has 15 amino acids. Germline lookup yields CDR1 KGHSH and CDR2 LQKENI. Unmatched junction bases numbered 8, after V lost 4 bases and J lost 3 bases. CDR3 DNA sequence: TGTGCCAGCTCACAGAGTGCCGGGACAGACTATGGCTACACCTTC. It translates to CASSQSAGTDYGYTF.

This chain connects TRBV4-2 to TRBJ1-4; TRBD1 agrees at 9 bases. The germline CDR1 and CDR2 sequences are LGHNA and YNFKEQ. Losses at the gene ends were 3 bases for V and 2 bases for J; bases not matched to a gene: 1. CDR3 size: 15 residues. This CDR3 reads CASSQTGGTNEKLFF. The DNA for the CDR3 is TGTGCCAGCAGCCAGACAGGGGGTACTAATGAAAAACTGTTTTTT.

The chain joins TRBV9 to TRBJ2-2; D uncertain. CDR1 and CDR2 from the germline V gene are SGDLS and YYNGEE. Trimming pared 6 bases from V and 0 bases from J, leaving 9 bases between. The CDR3 has 14 amino acids. The CDR3 region has the DNA TGTGCCAGCACTCCCAACACGAACACCGGGGAGCTGTTTTTT. As protein: CASTPNTNTGELFF.